A selection of T cell receptor beta chains follows, all from one sample in a study of cytomegalovirus exposure and HLA in healthy donors. Measured with immunoSEQ multiplex PCR; TCRdb has only the in-frame clones, and not every one. The sample lists more than 95,000 clones; 80% were seen once. The specimen was PBMCs. These receptors were collected from a man aged 30 to 45 in good health and CMV-seropositive. CDR3s include the opening cysteine and the closing phenylalanine or tryptophan. The order of the fields is CDR3 length, clone size, V gene, D gene, J gene, CDR3 protein, CDR3 DNA. The D gene is left open where the match is weak. For some rows the clone size is stated as once, few or many, or as a class when expanded; others skip it.

15	-	TRBV28	-	TRBJ1-4	CASSLFPGTNEKLFF	TGTGCCAGCAGTTTATTTCCAGGCACTAATGAAAAACTGTTTTTT
13	-	TRBV19	-	TRBJ1-4	CASTQGINEKLFF	TGTGCCAGCACACAGGGAATTAATGAAAAACTGTTTTTT
16	-	TRBV6-5	TRBD1	TRBJ1-6	CASSYAAGTGDSPLHF	TGTGCCAGCAGTTATGCCGCCGGGACAGGGGATTCACCCCTCCACTTT
14	-	TRBV27	-	TRBJ1-1	CASSFSGRLTEAFF	TGTGCCAGCAGTTTTTCAGGGAGGCTTACTGAAGCTTTCTTT
15	-	TRBV19	-	TRBJ2-7	CASSMRGQRDYEQYF	TGTGCCAGTAGTATGCGAGGGCAACGTGACTACGAGCAGTACTTC
15	-	TRBV6-4	-	TRBJ2-6	CASSDSNSGANVLTF	TGTGCCAGCAGTGACTCCAACTCTGGGGCCAACGTCCTGACTTTC
14	few	TRBV11-3	TRBD1	TRBJ2-1	CASSLTNQGDEQFF	TGTGCCAGCAGCCTAACTAATCAGGGGGATGAGCAGTTCTTC
13	-	TRBV15	-	TRBJ2-5	CATSRGNKKTQYF	TGTGCCACCAGCAGAGGAAACAAAAAGACCCAGTACTTC
14	-	TRBV27	-	TRBJ1-2	CASSLIGGSRGYTF	TGTGCCAGCAGTTTAATCGGGGGGTCTCGGGGCTACACCTTC
15	once	TRBV19	-	TRBJ2-7	CASSIDPQGSYEQYF	TGTGCCAGTAGTATAGATCCACAGGGATCCTACGAGCAGTACTTC
16	-	TRBV7-2	TRBD1	TRBJ2-5	CASSERTGGRRETQYF	TGTGCCAGCAGCGAGAGGACAGGGGGCCGGCGGGAGACCCAGTACTTC
11	-	TRBV6-5	-	TRBJ1-2	CASSSNYGYTF	TGTGCCAGCAGCTCTAACTATGGCTACACCTTC
14	once	TRBV5-6	-	TRBJ1-1	CASSETGLVAEAFF	TGTGCCAGCAGCGAAACAGGGTTAGTCGCTGAAGCTTTCTTT
15	-	TRBV7-9	-	TRBJ1-2	CASSLDSGVGDGYTF	TGTGCCAGCAGCTTGGATTCGGGGGTCGGGGATGGCTACACCTTC
15	once	TRBV4-2	-	TRBJ1-1	CASSQDQGLNTEAFF	TGTGCCAGCAGCCAAGATCAGGGACTAAACACTGAAGCTTTCTTT
15	-	TRBV11-2	-	TRBJ1-2	CASSMLGSAYYGYTF	TGTGCCAGCAGTATGTTGGGGAGCGCTTACTATGGCTACACCTTC
13	-	TRBV6-1	-	TRBJ2-6	CASSVQGANVLTF	TGTGCCAGCAGTGTCCAGGGGGCCAACGTCCTGACTTTC
15	-	TRBV6-1	-	TRBJ1-5	CASSGSGLSNQPQHF	TGTGCCAGCAGTGGGTCAGGACTGAGCAATCAGCCCCAGCATTTT
15	-	TRBV23-1	TRBD2	TRBJ2-1	CASSPRGGPSDEQFF	TGCGCCAGCAGTCCTCGGGGGGGGCCGTCGGATGAGCAGTTCTTC
15	few	TRBV4-1	TRBD1	TRBJ2-1	CASSQQPGQGNEQFF	TGCGCCAGCAGCCAACAACCCGGACAGGGCAATGAGCAGTTCTTC
14	-	TRBV6-6	-	TRBJ1-5	CASSYSRADQPQHF	TGTGCCAGCAGTTACTCGAGGGCTGATCAGCCCCAGCATTTT
12	-	TRBV10-1	-	TRBJ1-5	CASSVGDQPQHF	TGCGCCAGCAGTGTAGGAGATCAGCCCCAGCATTTT
17	-	TRBV10-1	-	TRBJ1-5	CASSERTADNSNQPQHF	TGCGCCAGCAGTGAGAGGACAGCGGATAATAGCAATCAGCCCCAGCATTTT
15	-	TRBV6-5	TRBD2	TRBJ2-1	CASSYSLAGLNEQFF	TGTGCCAGCAGTTACTCACTAGCGGGGCTCAATGAGCAGTTCTTC
13	-	TRBV29-1	-	TRBJ2-7	CSVEQGYSYEQYF	TGCAGCGTTGAGCAGGGGTACTCCTACGAGCAGTACTTC
15	-	TRBV28	TRBD1	TRBJ2-5	CASSPSDRGKETQYF	TGTGCCAGCAGCCCGTCCGACAGGGGCAAAGAGACCCAGTACTTC
15	once	TRBV29-1	-	TRBJ1-1	CSVEDQEGRGTEAFF	TGCAGCGTTGAAGATCAGGAGGGGAGGGGCACTGAAGCTTTCTTT
14	once	TRBV6-5	TRBD2	TRBJ2-2	CASRPRGVTGELFF	TGTGCCAGCCGTCCCCGGGGGGTGACCGGGGAGCTGTTTTTT
14	-	TRBV10-3	-	TRBJ1-2	CAISAKLSDYGYTF	TGTGCCATCAGTGCCAAACTATCAGACTATGGCTACACCTTC
12	few	TRBV29-1	-	TRBJ2-5	CSVGSGVETQYF	TGCAGCGTTGGGTCAGGGGTCGAGACCCAGTACTTC
16	-	TRBV6-1	TRBD1	TRBJ1-5	CASSEAGQGVFQPQHF	TGTGCCAGCAGTGAAGCCGGACAGGGCGTTTTTCAGCCCCAGCATTTT
13	-	TRBV25-1	-	TRBJ1-2	CASSPRGGYGYTF	TGTGCCAGCAGTCCCCGCGGCGGGTATGGCTACACCTTC
16	-	TRBV6-1	TRBD2	TRBJ2-1	CASSVLALAGGNEQFF	TGTGCCAGCAGTGTATTGGCCCTAGCGGGGGGGAATGAGCAGTTCTTC
16	few	TRBV6-1	TRBD2	TRBJ2-7	CASSEAVSGGSYEQYF	TGTGCCAGCAGTGAAGCAGTAAGCGGGGGCAGCTACGAGCAGTACTTC